The present entry profiles one T cell receptor beta chain with its context. The V gene lost 5 bases and the J gene lost 0 bases, with 8 bases spanning the gap. There are 14 residues in the CDR3. Looked up from germline, CDR1 is SNHLY and CDR2 is FYNNEI. Sequencing was performed with immunoSEQ multiplex PCR; in TCRdb, only in-frame clones are kept and a portion is missing. The sample shows roughly 2.5 million clones, around 94% of them seen only once. These data come from a study of shared clonotypes between healthy human individuals. Sequencing used naive CD4+ T cells sorted from blood. The subset: CD45RA+ positively selected. The clonotype originates from a man aged 18 to 30 in good health. V and J are TRBV2 and TRBJ1-3; D call uncertain. The CDR3 loop reads CASSPLRSGNTIYF. In DNA form, the CDR3 reads TGTGCCAGCAGTCCCCTTCGCTCTGGAAACACCATATATTTT.